Listed below are T cell receptor beta chains from one sample, sequenced in a study of blood T cell repertoires in COVID-19. Some clones are missing from TCRdb's copy, which holds only in-frame ones; the method was immunoSEQ multiplex PCR. The sample includes about 89,000 clones, approximately 80% of them seen just once. Sequenced: peripheral blood. These receptors were collected from a woman of 80 years or more with acute or convalescent COVID-19. The CDR3 runs from the conserved cysteine through the conserved F or W. A D gene is named only where the DNA matches it firmly. Some rows mark clone size as missing; the rest say once, few, many or name a class of expanded clone.

TRBV19	TRBJ1-6	-	-	TGTGCCAGTAGTATGGGGAGCCGGAGCTCCTATAATTCACCCCTCCACTTT	CASSMGSRSSYNSPLHF
TRBV2	TRBJ1-4	TRBD1	-	TGTGCCAGCAGCACACAGGGGCTTAATGAAAAACTGTTTTTT	CASSTQGLNEKLFF
TRBV6-5	TRBJ2-1	TRBD1	-	TGTGCCAGCAGTTCCCTGGACAGGGGGAACAATGAGCAGTTCTTC	CASSSLDRGNNEQFF
TRBV5-4	TRBJ1-6	-	-	TGTGCCAGCAGCATAGGGGGTATCAATAATTCACCCCTCCACTTT	CASSIGGINNSPLHF
TRBV29-1	TRBJ2-2	-	-	TGCAGCGTTAGCACAGTTTCTACCGGGGAGCTGTTTTTT	CSVSTVSTGELFF
TRBV2	TRBJ1-6	-	-	TGTGCCAGCAGCGGGACACCGAATTCACCCCTCCACTTT	CASSGTPNSPLHF
TRBV3-1/TRBV3-2	TRBJ2-5	-	-	TGTGCCAGCAGCCTCCGGGGGGCCGGAGAGACCCAGTACTTC	CASSLRGAGETQYF
TRBV14	TRBJ2-6	TRBD1	-	TGTGCCAGCAGCCCCTCGACAGGGGACGCGTCTGGGGCCAACGTCCTGACTTTC	CASSPSTGDASGANVLTF
TRBV7-2	TRBJ2-5	-	-	TGTGCCAGCCCGAAGAGGGGGACGGAAGAGACCCAGTACTTC	CASPKRGTEETQYF
TRBV30	TRBJ1-6	-	-	TGTGCCTGGAGTGTAGCATTAAGATCACCCCTCCACTTT	CAWSVALRSPLHF
TRBV15	TRBJ2-1	-	few	TGTGCCACCAGCAGAACAGCTAGCGCGAATATATACAATGAGCAGTTCTTC	CATSRTASANIYNEQFF
TRBV29-1	TRBJ2-3	-	-	TGCAGCGTTGAAGATATCGCGGGACAGACCAACACAGATACGCAGTATTTT	CSVEDIAGQTNTDTQYF
TRBV11-2	TRBJ2-5	TRBD1	-	TGTGCCAGCAGCTCTGGGACAGCCAGGGAGACCCAGTACTTC	CASSSGTARETQYF
TRBV11-3	TRBJ2-3	TRBD2	-	TGTGCCAGCAGCTTAGGCAGCGGGAGTGATACGCAGTATTTT	CASSLGSGSDTQYF
TRBV18	TRBJ1-1	-	-	TGTGCCAGCTCACTACAGAACACTGAAGCTTTCTTT	CASSLQNTEAFF
TRBV7-2	TRBJ2-1	TRBD2	-	TGTGCCAGCAGCTTAGCCAGCGGGACTGCCTACAATGAGCAGTTCTTC	CASSLASGTAYNEQFF
TRBV3-1/TRBV3-2	TRBJ2-4	TRBD2	few	TGTGCCAGCAGCCGTCGGACTAGCCTGAATGAGGACATTCAGTACTTC	CASSRRTSLNEDIQYF
TRBV30	TRBJ2-5	-	-	TGTGCCTGGAGTCCCACGGGAGAGACCCAGTACTTC	CAWSPTGETQYF